One and the same sample provided the 22 T cell receptor beta chains below, sequenced in a study of HIV-infected children after antiretroviral therapy interruption (dated by TCRdb to the late 2010s). What this sample's treatment or condition label stands for: PENTA 11 planned treatment interruption arm or continuous ART arm. The receptor library was made with 3' RACE. Sequencing used an Illumina MiSeq. To correct PCR amplification bias, TCR libraries were generated from RNA with a 3' RACE protocol that used unique molecular identifiers. The raw public reads went through TCRdb reprocessing: fastp at Q25, MiXCR clone calling, in-frame beta chains kept. Rows are unified per CDR3 protein, each entry keeping the most common DNA and genes. For this sample there are over 35,000 distinct CDR3 sequences; over 6.5% appear just once. About 1% of the sample lies in the top ten. Sequenced material: CD45RA+ CD4+ T cells from PBMCs, pooled from several time points, taken from a donor given antiretroviral therapy, either interrupted or continuous. This specimen's cell subset or site label, per the study, means: naive CD4+ CD45RA+ CD45RO- T cells. The receptor set was obtained from a pool of human donors with HIV.

At least ten counts were recorded for this clonotype. V is TRBV6-2 or TRBV6-3 and J is TRBJ1-6; 8 nucleotides line up with TRBD1. Looked up from germline, CDR1 is MNHEY and CDR2 is SVGEGT. This CDR3 has 16 residues. V lost 6 bases and J lost 7; bases outside the gene matches: 11. The CDR3 DNA is TGTGCCAGCAGAGCCACCCAGGGGGCGCGGAATTCACCCCTCCACTTT. Translation: CASRATQGARNSPLHF.

This clonotype appeared many times. The chain links TRBV29-1 to TRBJ2-2; 7 bases agree with TRBD1. Germline V gives CDR1 SQVTM, CDR2 ANQGSEA. This CDR3 is built from 13 residues. J was trimmed by 5 bases and V by 6 bases; bases with no gene match: 6. CDR3: CSVDAGGTGELFF. The CDR3 DNA reads TGCAGCGTGGACGCAGGGGGAACCGGGGAGCTGTTTTTT.

Ten or more counts support this clonotype. J is TRBJ2-5 and V is TRBV7-2, with TRBD1 identical over 9 bases. Trimming cost V 1 base and J 5 bases; bases outside gene matches: 11. Germline V gives CDR1 SGHTA, CDR2 FQGNSA. This CDR3 contains 17 residues. The CDR3 DNA reads as TGTGCCAGCAGCTTAGTCCGTGGGACAGGGACTCATGAGACCCAGTACTTC. As protein: CASSLVRGTGTHETQYF.

This clonotype was counted at least ten times. The J gene is TRBJ2-3, the V gene TRBV6-5; 7 nucleotides line up with TRBD2. CDR3 length: 12 amino acids. From germline, CDR1 is MNHEY and CDR2 SVGAGI. J lost 5 bases, V lost 6 bases, and 2 bases had no gene match. CDR3 nucleotides: TGTGCCAGCAGGGGGGGGGGAGATACGCAGTATTTT. This encodes CASRGGGDTQYF.

This clonotype has a count of ten or more. This chain uses TRBV2 with TRBJ2-3, with D possibly being TRBD2 (5 bases). Deletions cut 6 bases from V and 6 bases from J, with 16 bases between. Germline V gene lookup returns CDR1 SNHLY and CDR2 FYNNEI. The CDR3 consists of 14 residues. CDR3 bases: TGTGCCAGCAGCCCGAGACTGTGGAGGGATACGCAGTATTTT. It is translated as CASSPRLWRDTQYF.

The rearrangement joins TRBV28 to TRBJ2-6; 7 bases align to TRBD1. Germline assignment: CDR1 MDHEN and CDR2 SYDVKM. J was trimmed by 3 bases and V by 5 bases; bases with no gene match: 4. CDR3 size: 15 residues. The CDR3 DNA follows: TGTGCCAGCAGTGCAGGGGGTAGTGGGGCCAACGTCCTGACTTTC. Protein sequence: CASSAGGSGANVLTF.

The table lists this clonotype with many counts. The chain links TRBV18 to TRBJ2-3; D gene ambiguous. Trimming shortened V by 3 bases and J by 1 base, and 11 bases separated the two germline ends. Germline V gene sequence: CDR1 KGHSH, CDR2 LQKENI. This CDR3 comprises 15 residues. This chain's CDR3 is CASSPVQPGTDTQYF. The CDR3 DNA follows: TGTGCCAGCTCACCTGTCCAGCCGGGCACAGATACGCAGTATTTT. Full variable domain (remainder filled in from reference TRBV18 and TRBJ2-3): NAGVMQNPRHLVRRRGQEARLRCSPMKGHSHVYWYRQLPEEGLKFMVYLQKENIIDESGMPKERFSAEFPKEGPSILRIQQVVRGDSAAYFCASSPVQPGTDTQYFGPGTRLTVL.

This clonotype was seen ten or more times. V and J are TRBV18 and TRBJ2-7, with D possibly TRBD2 on 6 matching bases. The CDR3 totals 14 residues. Germline values: CDR1 KGHSH, CDR2 LQKENI. The germline V and J ends were trimmed by 6 bases and 2 bases, with 14 bases remaining between them. The CDR3 nucleotides read TGTGCCAGCTCTCCCGGGACTGGACCCTACGAGCAGTACTTC. Translated: CASSPGTGPYEQYF.

This clonotype was recorded many times. The chain recombines TRBV7-3 with TRBJ2-1; D remains ambiguous. Trimming pared 1 base from V and 3 bases from J, leaving 10 bases between. The length of the CDR3 is 15 residues. The V gene's germline CDR1 is SGHTA and CDR2 FQGTGA. The DNA of the CDR3 is TGTGCCAGCAGCTTAAGCGGACGAAACTACAATGAGCAGTTCTTC. Its protein is CASSLSGRNYNEQFF.

This clonotype showed up many times. This CDR3 is CASSTTRDRSSNQPQHF. As DNA, the CDR3 is TGTGCCAGCAGTACTACCAGGGACAGGTCTAGCAATCAGCCCCAGCATTTT. The chain carries TRBV28 and TRBJ1-5, with 8 bases identical to TRBD1. V lost 5 bases, J lost 0 bases, and 9 bases stayed unmatched. The CDR3 is made up of 17 amino acids. CDR1 is MDHEN, CDR2 SYDVKM, per germline.

The chain uses TRBV2 and TRBJ1-3; TRBD1 might be the D (5 bases). The CDR3 is made up of 14 amino acids. V was pared by 6 bases and J by 1 base, with 10 bases between. CDR1 is SNHLY and CDR2 is FYNNEI in the germline V gene. CDR3 residues: CASRAQGSGNTIYF. The CDR3 coding sequence is TGTGCCAGCAGAGCCCAGGGTTCTGGAAACACCATATATTTT.

In this sample, this clonotype turned up many times. Its ends do not fully match the called genes, so a read error is possible. The chain combines TRBV7-7 with TRBJ2-1; 8 bases align to TRBD2. The CDR3 extends over 12 amino acids. Germline CDR1 SSHAT, CDR2 FNYEAQ (reference sequence). The CDR3: CASSPLAGEQFF. The CDR3 DNA is TGTGCTAGCAGCCCCCTAGCGGGTGAGCAGTTCTTC.

The chain joins TRBV19 to TRBJ1-1; 9 bases match TRBD1. Germline lookup yields CDR1 LNHDA and CDR2 SQIVND (reference sequence). V lost 4 bases and J lost 4; bases outside the gene matches: 7. CDR3 length: 15 residues. This CDR3 is CASSTPGQGPTEAFF. The CDR3 DNA reads as TGTGCCAGTAGTACCCCGGGACAGGGACCCACTGAAGCTTTCTTT. The full variable domain, rest sourced from reference TRBV19 and TRBJ1-1, is DGGITQSPKYLFRKEGQNVTLSCEQNLNHDAMYWYRQDPGQGLRLIYYSQIVNDFQKGDIAEGYSVSREKKESFPLTVTSAQKNPTAFYLCASSTPGQGPTEAFFGQGTRLTVV.

The chain employs TRBV7-2 and TRBJ2-7; D possibly corresponds to TRBD2 (7 bases). The germline V and J ends were trimmed by 4 bases and 2 bases, with 18 bases remaining between them. This CDR3 has 16 amino acids. The germline CDR1 and CDR2 sequences are SGHTA and FQGNSA. The DNA of the CDR3 is TGTGCCAGCAGCTCGAGGACAGCGGGGAATGCCTACGAGCAGTACTTC. Translating it yields CASSSRTAGNAYEQYF.

There are many counts of this clonotype. J is TRBJ1-6 and V is TRBV27, with D unclear. Trimming took off 6 bases at V and 4 bases at J, with 10 bases between the two ends. The CDR3 covers 14 residues. Germline V gene lookup returns CDR1 MNHEY and CDR2 SMNVEV (reference sequence). CDR3 protein: CASSSDKYNSPLHF. The CDR3 nucleotides are TGTGCCAGCAGCTCCGACAAGTATAATTCACCCCTCCACTTT.

V and J are TRBV21-1 and TRBJ2-5; TRBD2 reflects the table's D call only, with no check against the DNA. TRBV21-1 is marked as a pseudogene. This CDR3 region has 16 residues. CDR3 protein: CASSKGGQIFQETQYF. The CDR3, as DNA: TGTGCCAGCAGCAAAGGAGGGCAGATCTTCCAAGAGACCCAGTACTTC.

The chain couples TRBV7-2 to TRBJ1-2, with D possibly being TRBD1 (6 bases). The CDR3 totals 15 residues. Germline loops: CDR1 SGHTA, CDR2 FQGNSA. Trimming took 5 bases from V and 4 from J, leaving 17 bases between them. The CDR3 loop is CASSLAGGGLYGYTF. CDR3 DNA sequence: TGTGCCAGCAGCCTTGCGGGAGGGGGACTCTATGGCTACACCTTC.

The rearrangement joins TRBV3-1 to TRBJ2-7; the match to TRBD2 covers 7 bases. The CDR3 sequence is 15 residues long. V lost 3 bases, J lost 0 bases, and 5 bases stayed unmatched. CDR1 is LGHDT and CDR2 is YNNKEL in the germline V gene (reference sequence). Here the CDR3 reads CASSQSSGLSYEQYF. The CDR3 DNA reads as TGTGCCAGCAGCCAGAGTAGCGGGCTCTCCTACGAGCAGTACTTC.

This clonotype has a handful of counts. This chain connects TRBV3-1 to TRBJ2-7; 12 bases agree with TRBD2. The germline gives CDR1 LGHDT, CDR2 YNNKEL (reference sequence). Trimming took 2 bases from V and 6 from J; bases not matched to a gene: 8. The CDR3 totals 16 residues. The CDR3 DNA sequence: TGTGCCAGCAGCCAACGGCCACTAGCGGGAGGAGGCGAGCAGTACTTC. Translation: CASSQRPLAGGGEQYF.

This clonotype was seen ten or more times. V is TRBV24-1 and J is TRBJ2-3, with a weak D call TRBD2 (5 bases). CDR3 length: 14 residues. Germline-derived CDR1 and CDR2 are KGHDR and SFDVKD. The V and J ends lost 1 base and 2 bases respectively, with 6 bases between them. The CDR3 DNA is TGTGCCACCAGTGATTTCGGGGACACAGATACGCAGTATTTT. Translation gives CATSDFGDTDTQYF.

This clonotype was observed many times. The chain has TRBV4-1 and TRBJ1-6; 7 bases agree with TRBD1. CDR1 and CDR2 from the germline V gene are MGHRA and YSYEKL. Trimming cost V 1 base and J 14 bases; bases outside gene matches: 8. This CDR3 spans 14 amino acids. The CDR3 DNA reads as TGCGCCAGCAGCCAAGCGGACAGGCCGGTGGCCCTCCACTTT. It yields the protein CASSQADRPVALHF.

This clonotype was detected many times. The chain carries TRBV6-2 or TRBV6-3 and TRBJ2-5; D remains unclear. V gave up 5 bases and J gave up 2 bases, with 12 bases separating them. CDR1 and CDR2 (germline): MNHEY, SVGEGT. The CDR3 extends over 14 amino acids. The CDR3 is CASSRTTIQETQYF. The CDR3 DNA reads TGTGCCAGCAGTCGGACGACCATACAAGAGACCCAGTACTTC.